This TCR beta chain was observed in a study of blood T cell repertoires in COVID-19. About the study: T cells, B-cell-depleted T cells, or PBMCs provided the cDNA or gDNA that served as material.

Participant age was roughly 18 to 100 years, and participants resided in about two dozen US areas. Assay: immunoSEQ multiplex PCR; the TCRdb copy retains only in-frame clones and omits some. The table includes some 240,000 clones, 70% to 90% detected once. The CDR3 extends over 15 amino acids. Germline assignment: CDR1 SGHKS and CDR2 YYEKEE (reference sequence). Trimming at V came to 0 bases and at J to 6 bases, leaving 4 bases not matched to a gene. This TCR was recovered from a woman aged 50 to 60 who had been exposed to COVID-19. Input material: PBMCs or T cells enriched from blood (not recorded which). The chain combines TRBV5-5 with TRBJ1-5, with 9 bases aligning to TRBD1. CDR3 bases: TGTGCCAGCAGCTTGGAGGGACAGGGAGTTCAGCCCCAGCATTTT. This sequence encodes CASSLEGQGVQPQHF. The variable domain in full, completed from reference TRBV5-5 and TRBJ1-5, reads DAGVTQSPTHLIKTRGQQVTLRCSPISGHKSVSWYQQVLGQGPQFIFQYYEKEERGRGNFPDRFSARQFPNYSSELNVNALLLGDSALYLCASSLEGQGVQPQHFGDGTRLSIL.